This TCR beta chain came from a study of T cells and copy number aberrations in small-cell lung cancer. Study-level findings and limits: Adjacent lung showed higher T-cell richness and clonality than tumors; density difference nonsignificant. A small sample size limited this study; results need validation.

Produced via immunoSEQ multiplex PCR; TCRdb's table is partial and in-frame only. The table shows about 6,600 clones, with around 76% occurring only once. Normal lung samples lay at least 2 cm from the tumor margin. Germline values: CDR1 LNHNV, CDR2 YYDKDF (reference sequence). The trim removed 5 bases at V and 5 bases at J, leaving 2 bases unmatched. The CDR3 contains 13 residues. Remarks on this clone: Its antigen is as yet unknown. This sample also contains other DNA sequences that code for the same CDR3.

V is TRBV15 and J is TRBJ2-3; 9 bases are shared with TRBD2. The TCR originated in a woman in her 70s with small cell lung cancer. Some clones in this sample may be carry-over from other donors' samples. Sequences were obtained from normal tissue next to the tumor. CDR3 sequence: CATSFSGRDTQYF. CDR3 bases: TGTGCCACCAGCTTTAGCGGGAGAGATACGCAGTATTTT.